This T cell receptor (beta chain) came from a study of blood T cells in healthy people across ages. A second PCR, run for 7 to 11 cycles, used a sample-barcoded 5' primer plus a J-beta primer mix. Using its own MiXCR run on the 5' RACE reads, TCRdb lists one record per CDR3 protein. Seen here are under 800,000 distinct CDR3 sequences, roughly 41% observed once, and the top ten hold about 20%. This clonotype was found a few times. The V gene lost 5 bases and the J gene lost 2 bases, with 13 bases spanning the gap. Germline V gene sequence: CDR1 SGHAT, CDR2 FQNNGV. This CDR3 is 15 amino acids long. Samples each had at least 5.5 micrograms of total RNA extracted.

This sequence originates from a woman aged 55-69 years in good health. This chain uses TRBV11-2 with TRBJ2-4, with D unresolved. Material for sequencing was blood. This chain's CDR3 is CASSPGPNPKNIQYF. DNA for the CDR3: TGTGCCAGCAGCCCGGGCCCCAATCCCAAAAACATTCAGTACTTC.